This TCR beta chain was sequenced in a study of OX40 agonist ivuxolimab in advanced cancers. Background on the study: Therapy given before enrollment (anti-PD-1, anti-PD-L1 or anti-CTLA-4) was allowed, and around 40% had some. Study-wide findings and caveats: At 0.1 to 3.0 mg/kg, CD4+ and CD8+ blood T cells expanded clonally by week 6. Some patients who did not respond also had low normalized T-cell clonal expansion.

Assay: immunoSEQ multiplex PCR; the TCRdb copy retains only in-frame clones and omits some. The sample lists 97,000 or so clones, 90% occurring once. Of note for this clone: The antigen is not known. The same CDR3 can be traced to other DNA sequences in this sample.

Sampled blood was obtained at baseline, cycle 4 day 1, and cycle 7 day 1. The V gene lost 4 bases and the J gene lost 4 bases, with 10 bases spanning the gap. The CDR3 contains 12 residues. From germline, CDR1 is GTSNPN and CDR2 SVGIG (reference sequence). The sample here was CD4+ or CD8+ T cells sorted from blood, taken in a trial of the OX40 agonist ivuxolimab. This receptor was taken from an adult with an advanced solid tumor such as melanoma, head and neck, liver or kidney cancer. The chain is built from TRBV30 and TRBJ1-1, with D perhaps matching TRBD1 (5 bases). CDR3 region: CAWTRGGTEAFF. DNA of the CDR3: TGTGCCTGGACGAGGGGCGGCACTGAAGCTTTCTTT. Supplemented by reference TRBV30 and TRBJ1-1, the full variable domain reads SQTIHQWPATLVQPVGSPLSLECTVEGTSNPNLYWYRQAAGRGLQLLFYSVGIGQISSEVPQNLSASRPQDRQFILSSKKLLLSDSGFYLCAWTRGGTEAFFGQGTRLTVV.